The clone carrying this TCR beta chain was counted once. The data belong to a study of blood T cell repertoires in COVID-19. Background on the study: The United States, Italy and Spain were the sources of the acute and convalescent COVID-19 samples.

Authors' analysis steps: Estimation of nucleated cell counts was performed using reference gene primer amplification. Some clones are missing from TCRdb's copy, which holds only in-frame ones; the method was immunoSEQ multiplex PCR. V, J and clone size derive from that table, while D and trimming were established from the DNA sequence. The sample holds roughly 570,000 clones; less than 90% are singletons and the top ten take around 8%. The Seattle patients joined while their infection was active and were tracked longitudinally afterward. The sample consisted of peripheral blood. This sequence was found in a woman aged 45-59 years with COVID-19, enrolled during active disease.

The chain's CDR3 is CASSHRQHHYEQYF. For the CDR3, the DNA is TGTGCCAGCAGCCACCGACAGCACCACTACGAGCAGTACTTC. The chain is built from TRBV7-9 and TRBJ2-7; weak D call: TRBD1 (5 bases). Trimming left V 5 bases short and J 3 bases short, with 14 bases between. The germline V gene encodes CDR1 SEHNR and CDR2 FQNEAQ (reference sequence). The CDR3 length is 14 residues.